The entry below describes one T cell receptor beta chain. In the authors' methods: Between-group CDR3 differences, defined by clinicopathological status, yielded a distant-metastasis classifier for papillary thyroid cancer. TCRdb re-analyzed the PCR reads using MiXCR. None of the V and J calls come from the authors' own analysis; TCRdb made them. The sample yields fewer than 100,000 clones, approximately 15% seen once. Thyroid surgery was performed in patients who had received no treatment beforehand. These data come from a study of metastatic and nonmetastatic thyroid tumors. The overall study: Repertoires from blood and tumor or nodule tissue of malignant and benign thyroid patients were compared.

V trimming: 4 bases; J trimming: 0 bases; junction bases outside the gene matches: 8. CDR3 size: 18 residues. From germline, CDR1 is MNHEY and CDR2 SMNVEV (reference sequence). The specimen was blood. This clonotype originated in a female donor with papillary thyroid cancer or a benign thyroid nodule (not recorded which). Some clones in this sample may be carry-over from other donors' samples. This chain uses TRBV27 with TRBJ2-7; 14 bases match TRBD2. CDR3 amino acids: CASSSPGTSGGLSYEQYF. The CDR3 nucleotides read TGTGCCAGCAGTTCGCCCGGGACTAGCGGGGGACTCTCCTACGAGCAGTACTTC.